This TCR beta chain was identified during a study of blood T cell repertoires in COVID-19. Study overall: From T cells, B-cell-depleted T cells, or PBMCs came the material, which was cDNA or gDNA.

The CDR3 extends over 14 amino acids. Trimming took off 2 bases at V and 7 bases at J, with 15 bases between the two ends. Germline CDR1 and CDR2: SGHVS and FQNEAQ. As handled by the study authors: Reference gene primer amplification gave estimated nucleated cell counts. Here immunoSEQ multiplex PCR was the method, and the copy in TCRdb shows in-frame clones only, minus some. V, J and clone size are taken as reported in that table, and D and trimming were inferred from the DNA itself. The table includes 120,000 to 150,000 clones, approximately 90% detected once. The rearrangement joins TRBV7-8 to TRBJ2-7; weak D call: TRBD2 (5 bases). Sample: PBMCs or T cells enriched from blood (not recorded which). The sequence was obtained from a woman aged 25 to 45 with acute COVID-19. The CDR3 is CASSLLAGRGEQYF. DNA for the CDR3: TGTGCCAGCAGCTTACTCGCGGGTCGTGGAGAGCAGTACTTC.